A selection of T cell receptor beta chains follows, all from one sample in a study of T-cell memory formation after mild COVID-19. TCRdb reprocessed the 5' RACE reads via MiXCR and lists one record per CDR3 protein. In the table there are hundreds of thousands of distinct CDR3 sequences, approximately 25% of which are singletons. Sequencing input: PBMCs or a T cell subset sorted from them (not recorded which). These receptors all come from an adult woman who had mild COVID-19 (a few samples of this study predate the infection). Cell type and time point are not known. Both conserved end residues are trimmed from each CDR3. D genes are given only for firm matches.

V gene,J gene,D gene,CDR3 protein
TRBV5-6,TRBJ2-7,NA,ASSLKPHEQY
TRBV2,TRBJ2-5,TRBD2,ANGLAGNGETQY
TRBV19,TRBJ1-5,NA,ASSTSGRLSNQPQH
TRBV24-1,TRBJ1-4,NA,ATGGGASEKLF
TRBV6-2/TRBV6-3,TRBJ2-5,NA,ASSYSARTQY
TRBV12-3/TRBV12-4,TRBJ2-1,TRBD2,ASSPIAGGTLYNEQF
TRBV4-2,TRBJ2-5,NA,ASSPRSSSRETQY
TRBV6-5,TRBJ2-3,NA,ASSYSRAGGTDTQY
TRBV2,TRBJ2-3,TRBD1,ASRGQGLPTDTQY
TRBV5-4,TRBJ2-5,NA,ASRPPDQETQY
TRBV23-1,TRBJ2-1,NA,ASSQSKYNEQF
TRBV5-1,TRBJ1-6,NA,ASSLRLNSYNSPLH
TRBV7-6,TRBJ2-5,TRBD2,ASSRERGGQETQY
TRBV6-2/TRBV6-3,TRBJ2-1,NA,ASSWGLGGKQF
TRBV18,TRBJ1-4,NA,ASSPGTAEKLF
TRBV7-2,TRBJ2-5,TRBD2,ASSSGGGRTSY
TRBV20-1,TRBJ2-1,TRBD2,SARKSGGSYNEQF